The 26 T cell receptor beta chains in this list originate from one sample, sequenced in a study of T cell repertoires in cytomegalovirus infection. TCRdb passed the reads through MiXCR, listing each CDR3 protein once. Of 250,000 or so distinct CDR3 sequences listed, over 15% were seen once; the top ten hold around 47%. Sequencing input: CD8+ T cells from PBMCs. The receptor set was obtained from a human donor in good health (CMV status not recorded). Some clones in this sample may be carry-over from other donors' samples.

This clonotype has at least ten counts. The chain employs TRBV7-6 and TRBJ2-3; 8 nucleotides line up with TRBD2. Germline V CDR1 and CDR2: SGHVS, FNYEAQ. There are 16 residues in the CDR3. V trimming: 4 bases; J trimming: 1 base; junction bases outside the gene matches: 7. CDR3 DNA: TGTGCCAGCAGCTCCGTCGGGGGGGGGCGCACAGATACGCAGTATTTT. Protein: CASSSVGGGRTDTQYF.

In this sample, this clonotype turned up a few times. The genes are TRBV11-2 and TRBJ2-2, with TRBD1 matching 7 bases. CDR3 length: 16 residues. Germline V gene data show CDR1 as SGHAT and CDR2 as FQNNGV. J lost 1 base, V lost 5 bases, and 7 bases had no gene match. CDR3 region: CASSPPGGENTGELFF. For the CDR3, the DNA is TGTGCCAGCAGCCCCCCAGGGGGTGAGAACACCGGGGAGCTGTTTTTT.

This clonotype appeared many times. This chain joins TRBV11-1 and TRBJ1-1; D remains unclear. The germline V gene encodes CDR1 SGHAT and CDR2 FQDESV (reference sequence). The CDR3 contains 11 residues. Trimming took 6 bases from V and 6 from J, leaving 8 bases between them. DNA of the CDR3: TGTGCCAGCAGAGGTGGGCCTGAAGCTTTCTTT. It yields the protein CASRGGPEAFF.

As to this clonotype: Given a much more abundant clone one base away, this may be a read error. This chain links TRBV20-1 with TRBJ1-2, with D perhaps matching TRBD1 (6 bases). CDR3 length: 15 amino acids. Germline assignment: CDR1 DFQATT and CDR2 SNEGSKA (reference sequence). CDR3 DNA sequence: TGCAGTGCTACTGAATCGGGACACCATGGGGAAGGCTTCACCTTC. It specifies CSATESGHHGEGFTF.

Regarding this clonotype: A junction end diverges from the germline sequence, so it may reflect a read error. V is TRBV6-2 or TRBV6-3 and J is TRBJ2-1; TRBD2 matches 11 bases. The CDR3 consists of 16 residues. CDR1 MNHEY and CDR2 SVGEGT come from the germline V gene. For the CDR3, the DNA is TGTGCCAGCAGTTTATCTAGCGGGGGGACTTACAATGAGCAGCTCTTC. Translation: CASSLSSGGTYNEQLF.

This clonotype was detected many times. The genes are TRBV9 and TRBJ1-1; 7 nucleotides align to TRBD1. The CDR3 length is 14 residues. Trimming at V came to 4 bases and at J to 4 bases, leaving 7 bases not matched to a gene. CDR1 is SGDLS, CDR2 YYNGEE, per germline. The CDR3 nucleotides read TGTGCCAGCAGCCCTAGCAGGGGGGGCACTGAAGCTTTCTTT. Its translation: CASSPSRGGTEAFF.

J is TRBJ1-4 and V is TRBV7-9, with 9 bases that match TRBD1. This CDR3 has 15 amino acids. Germline V lookup: CDR1 SEHNR, CDR2 FQNEAQ (reference sequence). V was clipped by 4 bases and J by 6 bases; unmatched bases: 6. This CDR3 is CASSSRTGEDEKLFF. Here the CDR3 DNA reads TGTGCCAGCAGCTCCCGGACAGGGGAGGATGAAAAACTGTTTTTT.

This clonotype was seen a handful of times. V and J are TRBV5-5 and TRBJ2-3; D is perhaps TRBD1 (5 bases). V was cut by 0 bases and J by 2 bases, with 13 bases left in between. This CDR3 contains 16 residues. Germline CDR1 is SGHKS and CDR2 is YYEKEE (reference sequence). The CDR3 loop reads CASSLVRQRFTDTQYF. As DNA, the CDR3 is TGTGCCAGCAGCTTGGTGCGACAGAGATTCACAGATACGCAGTATTTT.

This clonotype was recorded a few times. This chain uses TRBV29-1 with TRBJ1-2; 8 positions agree with TRBD1. The CDR3 spans 13 residues. Germline V gene lookup returns CDR1 SQVTM and CDR2 ANQGSEA. Germline trimming cut 2 bases from V and 7 bases from J; bases unmatched to any gene: 6. In nucleotides, the CDR3 is TGCAGCGTTGAAAAGGACAGGGTTATTGGCTACACCTTC. Its translation: CSVEKDRVIGYTF.

The table lists this clonotype with many counts. The chain carries TRBV7-9 and TRBJ2-3, with a tentative D call TRBD2 (5 bases). V shed 5 bases and J shed 2 bases, with 17 bases lying between them. The germline V gene has CDR1 SEHNR and CDR2 FQNEAQ (reference sequence). This CDR3 contains 16 residues. Written as DNA, the CDR3 is TGTGCCAGCAGCCCCCAGGATGGGAGAAACACAGATACGCAGTATTTT. Protein product: CASSPQDGRNTDTQYF.

This clonotype was recorded a few times. The rearrangement uses TRBV27 and TRBJ2-2; TRBD2 might be the D (6 bases). The CDR3 contains 16 residues. V was trimmed by 0 bases and J by 6 bases, leaving 14 bases between them. From germline, CDR1 is MNHEY and CDR2 SMNVEV (reference sequence). As DNA, the CDR3 is TGTGCCAGCAGTTTATCGGGGGGAGTTATCCCCGGGGAGCTGTTTTTT. This codes for CASSLSGGVIPGELFF.

In this sample, this clonotype turned up a few times. The chain recombines TRBV2 with TRBJ2-3; D not resolved. The germline gives CDR1 SNHLY, CDR2 FYNNEI. The CDR3 is 15 residues long. Trimming removed 4 bases at V and 3 bases at J, with 14 bases between. The CDR3 DNA is TGTGCCAGCAGTGTAGCACCCCGACCGACAGATACGCAGTATTTT. Its translation: CASSVAPRPTDTQYF. Looking up the rest from reference TRBV2 and TRBJ2-3 gives the full variable domain: EPEVTQTPSHQVTQMGQEVILRCVPISNHLYFYWYRQILGQKVEFLVSFYNNEISEKSEIFDDQFSVERPDGSNFTLKIRSTKLEDSAMYFCASSVAPRPTDTQYFGPGTRLTVL.

This clonotype was detected only a few times. The chain joins TRBV28 to TRBJ2-6; D remains unclear. The V end was cut by 6 bases, the J end by 0 bases, with 6 bases between. CDR3 length: 14 residues. CDR1 MDHEN and CDR2 SYDVKM come from the germline V gene. CDR3 in amino acids: CASRQFSGANVLTF. The DNA of the CDR3 is TGTGCCAGCAGGCAGTTCTCTGGGGCCAACGTCCTGACTTTC.

This chain uses TRBV20-1 with TRBJ1-5; D is unclear. The CDR3 is 15 amino acids. CDR1 DFQATT and CDR2 SNEGSKA come from the germline V gene (reference sequence). V was shortened by 0 bases and J by 3 bases, with 12 bases between the two germline ends. CDR3 bases: TGCAGTGCTAGAGACCAATACCGGGACAATCAGCCCCAGCATTTT. Protein product: CSARDQYRDNQPQHF.

This clonotype has at least ten counts. The chain has TRBV7-6 and TRBJ2-1; TRBD2 aligns across 7 bases. The V gene's germline CDR1 is SGHVS and CDR2 FNYEAQ. The CDR3 is 13 amino acids. With 6 bases clipped from V and 8 bases from J, the junction kept 7 bases outside the gene matches. CDR3 region: CASSRLGGDEQFF. The CDR3 DNA sequence: TGTGCCAGCAGTCGCCTGGGGGGGGATGAGCAGTTCTTC.

This clonotype was observed many times. The chain recombines TRBV7-6 with TRBJ2-7; D gene unclear. The V end was cut by 0 bases, the J end by 5 bases, with 14 bases between. The CDR3 totals 15 residues. Per the germline V gene, CDR1 is SGHVS and CDR2 is FNYEAQ. The CDR3 coding sequence is TGTGCCAGCAGCTTAGCTGTGGCAGGAGTCGACGAGCAGTACTTC. Protein product: CASSLAVAGVDEQYF.

This clonotype has ten or more counts. The chain carries TRBV7-2 and TRBJ2-7; D is perhaps TRBD2 (5 bases). Trimming left V 0 bases short and J 2 bases short, with 8 bases between. Germline V CDR1 and CDR2: SGHTA, FQGNSA. The CDR3 is made up of 14 amino acids. CDR3 region: CASSLAGEAYEQYF. CDR3 nucleotides: TGTGCCAGCAGCTTAGCGGGAGAGGCCTACGAGCAGTACTTC.

The table lists this clonotype with a few counts. This rearrangement joins TRBV2 to TRBJ1-5; TRBD1 aligns across 7 bases. The germline V gene encodes CDR1 SNHLY and CDR2 FYNNEI. CDR3 length: 15 residues. V lost 6 bases to trimming and J lost 1 base; unmatched junction nucleotides: 6. DNA of the CDR3: TGTGCCAGCAGCCAGACAGGGATGAGCAATCAGCCCCAGCATTTT. Its protein product is CASSQTGMSNQPQHF.

V is TRBV2 and J is TRBJ2-3, with 12 bases matching TRBD2. Germline assignment: CDR1 SNHLY and CDR2 FYNNEI. Trimming at V came to 8 bases and at J to 2 bases, leaving 8 bases not matched to a gene. This CDR3 contains 16 residues. The CDR3 bases are TGTGCCAGCCTTAGGACTAGCGGGAAACTCACAGATACGCAGTATTTT. It yields the protein CASLRTSGKLTDTQYF.

This clonotype has only a few counts. The chain links TRBV5-6 to TRBJ1-1, with D possibly TRBD1 on 5 matching bases. Trimming took off 3 bases at V and 4 bases at J, with 19 bases between the two ends. CDR3 size: 16 residues. CDR1 is SGHDT and CDR2 is YYEEEE in the germline V gene. The CDR3 here is CASSWTPLRAATEAFF. The CDR3 DNA follows: TGTGCCAGCAGCTGGACACCGCTCAGGGCAGCCACTGAAGCTTTCTTT.

The chain employs TRBV20-1 and TRBJ2-1; D is unresolved. This CDR3 has 14 amino acids. Trimming took 3 bases from V and 3 from J, leaving 12 bases between them. CDR1 is DFQATT and CDR2 is SNEGSKA in the germline V gene (reference sequence). CDR3 bases: TGCAGTGCTAGGGAAGGACGAGACTACAATGAGCAGTTCTTC. Translation gives CSAREGRDYNEQFF.

This clonotype was seen a handful of times. This chain uses TRBV5-1 with TRBJ2-7; D remains ambiguous. The germline CDR1 and CDR2 sequences are SGHRS and YFSETQ. The CDR3 covers 15 residues. The V end was cut by 0 bases, the J end by 5 bases, with 15 bases between. In DNA, the CDR3 is TGCGCCAGCAGCTTGGCTCGCCAAGGATACGACGAGCAGTACTTC. It translates to CASSLARQGYDEQYF.

To note about this clonotype: A read error may be the cause here, since a much bigger clone is one base away. The chain carries TRBV6-1 and TRBJ1-1, with D perhaps matching TRBD1 (5 bases). The ends were cut back, 11 bases at V and 0 bases at J, with 16 bases in the middle. Germline V gene lookup returns CDR1 MNHNS and CDR2 SASEGT. The CDR3 is made up of 14 amino acids. The CDR3 bases are TGTGCCGGCATTCCGACAGCTATGAACACTGAAGCTTTCTTT. Its protein product is CAGIPTAMNTEAFF.

In this sample, this clonotype turned up a few times. V and J are TRBV6-2 or TRBV6-3 and TRBJ2-1; 7 bases match TRBD2. Germline V gene sequence: CDR1 MNHEY, CDR2 SVGEGT. V trimming: 1 base; J trimming: 6 bases; junction bases outside the gene matches: 6. The CDR3 consists of 15 residues. The CDR3 loop is CASSYWSAGPNEQFF. CDR3 DNA: TGTGCCAGCAGTTACTGGTCAGCGGGGCCCAATGAGCAGTTCTTC.

This clonotype occurred many times. The V gene is TRBV7-9, the J gene TRBJ2-3; D unresolved. The CDR3 loop spans 14 amino acids. CDR1 is SEHNR and CDR2 is FQNEAQ in the germline V gene (reference sequence). V lost 7 bases and J lost 0, with 11 bases in between. Here the CDR3 DNA reads TGTGCCAGCACCCGAAGGGAAAGCACAGATACGCAGTATTTT. Translation: CASTRRESTDTQYF. The whole variable domain, filled in from reference TRBV7-9 and TRBJ2-3, reads DTGVSQNPRHKITKRGQNVTFRCDPISEHNRLYWYRQTLGQGPEFLTYFQNEAQLEKSRLLSDRFSAERPKGSFSTLEIQRTEQGDSAMYLCASTRRESTDTQYFGPGTRLTVL.

This clonotype was found a few times. The chain uses TRBV6-5 and TRBJ2-7, with D unresolved. The CDR3 contains 13 residues. The germline V gene has CDR1 MNHEY and CDR2 SVGAGI. Trimming removed 7 bases from V and 4 bases from J, with 14 bases in between. CDR3 in DNA: TGTGCCAGCACCGACCTAGGTGTGTACGAGCAGTACTTC. Translated: CASTDLGVYEQYF.